This entry lists 8 T cell receptor beta chains sequenced from one sample in a study of shared clonotypes between healthy human individuals (dated by TCRdb to 2018 to 2021). The library relied on the immunoSEQ multiplex PCR assay. The source is immuneACCESS, and TCRdb retained only in-frame sequences with V and J called. Part of the clones is not carried over; for the studies checked, unresolved V genes explain less than half of this, and the remainder is unexplained. Here the sample has nearly 2 million clones; less than 95% occur a single time. Together, the top ten hold more than 0.95% of the sample. For the CD8 naive samples, CD45RO-negative cells were positively selected for CCR7, yielding a CD45RA+CCR7+ population from which TemRA cells were excluded. The sequenced sample consisted of naive CD8+ T cells sorted from blood. The cell subset or site label on this specimen signifies: CD45RA+CCR7+. These receptors all come from a man between 18 and 35 years old in good health.

V and J are TRBV4-3 and TRBJ2-7; D remains unclear. V dropped 0 bases and J dropped 4 bases, with 13 bases sitting between them. This CDR3 spans 15 amino acids. Germline V gene sequence: CDR1 LGHNA, CDR2 YSLEER. DNA of the CDR3: TGCGCCAGCAGCCAAGACTTCCCGGGCTATTACGAGCAGTACTTC. This translates into CASSQDFPGYYEQYF.

This chain joins TRBV7-9 and TRBJ2-7, with TRBD1 matching 8 bases. Germline CDR1 reads SEHNR; CDR2 reads FQNEAQ (reference sequence). Trimming took 5 bases from V and 7 from J; bases not matched to a gene: 16. The CDR3 totals 16 residues. The CDR3 DNA reads TGTGCCAGCAGCAAACCTGGGACAGGTGCTACGTGGGAGCAGTACTTC. This encodes CASSKPGTGATWEQYF.

The chain combines TRBV6-5 with TRBJ2-1; D may be TRBD2 (5 bases). This CDR3 has 15 residues. In germline, CDR1 is MNHEY, CDR2 SVGAGI. V lost 6 bases, J lost 1 base, and 13 bases lay in between. The CDR3 nucleotides are TGTGCCAGCAGCGCGGCGGGTCATTCCTACAATGAGCAGTTCTTC. This sequence encodes CASSAAGHSYNEQFF.

This clone was detected only once. The rearrangement uses TRBV27 and TRBJ2-7; 8 nucleotides line up with TRBD1. J gave up 3 bases and V 2 bases, and 6 bases lay outside the gene matches. CDR3 length: 15 amino acids. The germline V gene has CDR1 MNHEY and CDR2 SMNVEV (reference sequence). CDR3 in DNA: TGTGCCAGCAGTTTACACACAGGGGGACTCTACGAGCAGTACTTC. It translates to CASSLHTGGLYEQYF.

The chain carries TRBV29-1 and TRBJ2-3; D is perhaps TRBD1 (7 bases). The CDR3 contains 10 residues. The germline V gene encodes CDR1 SQVTM and CDR2 ANQGSEA. Trimming left V 6 bases short and J 14 bases short, with 15 bases between. CDR3 protein: CSVPHRGLYF. In nucleotides, the CDR3 is TGCAGCGTCCCTCACAGGGGACTGTATTTT.

V and J are TRBV11-2 and TRBJ2-7; D perhaps matches TRBD2 (6 bases). Trimming left V 4 bases short and J 3 bases short, with 13 bases between. The CDR3 consists of 14 residues. Per germline, CDR1 SGHAT and CDR2 FQNNGV. CDR3 sequence: CASSWDGDFYEQYF. The CDR3 DNA sequence: TGTGCCAGCAGCTGGGATGGGGACTTCTACGAGCAGTACTTC.

This clone appeared once. V is TRBV5-6 and J is TRBJ2-7; 8 positions agree with TRBD1. CDR3 size: 15 residues. The ends lost 2 bases at V and 3 bases at J; junction bases unmatched: 7. Germline CDR1 reads SGHDT; CDR2 reads YYEEEE. The CDR3 DNA sequence: TGTGCCAGCAGCTTCGAAACAGGGGGGAACTACGAGCAGTACTTC. Protein sequence: CASSFETGGNYEQYF.

The chain combines TRBV10-2 with TRBJ2-1, with D possibly being TRBD2 (6 bases). This CDR3 has 15 residues. The germline V gene encodes CDR1 WSHSY and CDR2 SAAADI. V gave up 6 bases and J gave up 2 bases, with 14 bases separating them. CDR3 sequence reads: CASSGGNPAYNEQFF. The CDR3 DNA follows: TGCGCCAGCAGCGGCGGGAACCCTGCCTACAATGAGCAGTTCTTC.